This is a list of T cell receptor beta chains from one sample in a study of blood T cell repertoires in COVID-19. The repertoire was sequenced with immunoSEQ multiplex PCR; TCRdb's copy has only in-frame clones and lacks some. The sample includes 100,000 to 150,000 clones, roughly 85% of them seen just once. Sequencing was carried out using peripheral blood. The receptors shown here come from a woman over 75 with COVID-19, enrolled during active disease. The conserved cysteine and the conserved F or W are not part of the CDR3 here.

v_gene: TRBV6-4
j_gene: TRBJ2-1
CDR3aa: ASSDSSVGEQF

v_gene: TRBV27
j_gene: TRBJ1-4
CDR3aa: ASGRTGAIETTNEKLF

v_gene: TRBV28
j_gene: TRBJ2-7
CDR3aa: ASSLAGQGQGVYEQY

v_gene: TRBV6-1
j_gene: TRBJ2-3
CDR3aa: ASSERWEINTQY

v_gene: TRBV2
j_gene: TRBJ2-7
CDR3aa: ASSESNQNHYEQY

v_gene: TRBV11-2
j_gene: TRBJ2-1
CDR3aa: ASSLARGEQF

v_gene: TRBV28
j_gene: TRBJ2-1
CDR3aa: ASSPTGQGNNEQF

v_gene: TRBV11-2
j_gene: TRBJ2-3
CDR3aa: ASSPIAGPSTDTQY

v_gene: TRBV27
j_gene: TRBJ2-1
CDR3aa: ASSFRLAGGGQRYEQF

v_gene: TRBV10-3
j_gene: TRBJ1-4
CDR3aa: AISEMGQGNEKLF

v_gene: TRBV13
j_gene: TRBJ2-7
CDR3aa: ASSVEIAGGVHEQY

v_gene: TRBV9
j_gene: TRBJ2-5
CDR3aa: ASSVTGFGQETQY

v_gene: TRBV28
j_gene: TRBJ1-2
CDR3aa: ASSLPEARVLSGYT

v_gene: TRBV7-2
j_gene: TRBJ2-7
CDR3aa: ASSLGPGLQYEQY

v_gene: TRBV4-1
j_gene: TRBJ2-7
CDR3aa: ASSQDRFEQY

v_gene: TRBV6-4
j_gene: TRBJ2-7
CDR3aa: ASSLPAGDGSYEQY

v_gene: TRBV19
j_gene: TRBJ1-5
CDR3aa: ASRTQGQGGQPQH

v_gene: TRBV6-5
j_gene: TRBJ2-3
CDR3aa: ASSHPSGRDTQY

v_gene: TRBV6-5
j_gene: TRBJ1-6
CDR3aa: ASRSPGVDSPLH

v_gene: TRBV19
j_gene: TRBJ1-5
CDR3aa: ASSIKRVNQPQH

v_gene: TRBV9
j_gene: TRBJ2-2
CDR3aa: ASSVAQGAVGELF

v_gene: TRBV27
j_gene: TRBJ2-4
CDR3aa: ASSWREGEGQY

v_gene: TRBV14
j_gene: TRBJ2-2
CDR3aa: ASSQSGSPTGELF

v_gene: TRBV7-2
j_gene: TRBJ2-7
CDR3aa: ASSARQGSEQY

v_gene: TRBV7-6
j_gene: TRBJ1-4
CDR3aa: ASSSGLPGEKLF

v_gene: TRBV10-3
j_gene: TRBJ2-1
CDR3aa: AISVGGQGEQF

v_gene: TRBV3-1/TRBV3-2
j_gene: TRBJ1-1
CDR3aa: ASSLGQPNTEAF

v_gene: TRBV6-5
j_gene: TRBJ2-1
CDR3aa: ASSSTSGSGYNEQF

v_gene: TRBV28
j_gene: TRBJ1-2
CDR3aa: ASSPGYWRDGYT

v_gene: TRBV12-3/TRBV12-4
j_gene: TRBJ2-1
CDR3aa: ASSPLPGKQF

v_gene: TRBV24-1
j_gene: TRBJ2-7
CDR3aa: ATRTVTVLYEQY

v_gene: TRBV7-2
j_gene: TRBJ1-1
CDR3aa: ASSKETGGATEAF

v_gene: TRBV23-1
j_gene: TRBJ1-5
CDR3aa: AGHSTEGSGQPQH

v_gene: TRBV5-4
j_gene: TRBJ1-4
CDR3aa: ASSRRTRGEGEKLF

v_gene: TRBV7-2
j_gene: TRBJ2-3
CDR3aa: ASSSEGTSTDTQY

v_gene: TRBV7-9
j_gene: TRBJ2-3
CDR3aa: ASSLAAANRGTQY

v_gene: TRBV9
j_gene: TRBJ1-6
CDR3aa: ASSPSPGTKNSPLH

v_gene: TRBV3-1/TRBV3-2
j_gene: TRBJ2-1
CDR3aa: ASSSQSLAVLRVNEQF

v_gene: TRBV19
j_gene: TRBJ2-6
CDR3aa: ASSGTESSGANVLT

v_gene: TRBV7-3
j_gene: TRBJ1-1
CDR3aa: ASSRDRMGTEAF

v_gene: TRBV4-2
j_gene: TRBJ1-4
CDR3aa: ASSQPIAGRTNEKLF

v_gene: TRBV19
j_gene: TRBJ2-3
CDR3aa: ASSIGPARDTQY

v_gene: TRBV19
j_gene: TRBJ2-7
CDR3aa: ASSLGGDYEQY

v_gene: TRBV7-2
j_gene: TRBJ1-1
CDR3aa: ASSLQGRNTEAF

v_gene: TRBV28
j_gene: TRBJ2-4
CDR3aa: ASSLEGQGAGNIQY

v_gene: TRBV18
j_gene: TRBJ2-5
CDR3aa: ASSSGLRMETQY

v_gene: TRBV4-1
j_gene: TRBJ1-2
CDR3aa: ASSHPITRTGVGGYT

v_gene: TRBV2
j_gene: TRBJ1-5
CDR3aa: ASSINRDQPQH

v_gene: TRBV5-1
j_gene: TRBJ2-3
CDR3aa: ASSSPGQGDTQY

v_gene: TRBV3-1/TRBV3-2
j_gene: TRBJ2-1
CDR3aa: ASSQAYKTGNEQF

v_gene: TRBV18
j_gene: TRBJ1-2
CDR3aa: ATRGGDYGYT

v_gene: TRBV7-8
j_gene: TRBJ2-2
CDR3aa: ASSLALTSGRATGELF